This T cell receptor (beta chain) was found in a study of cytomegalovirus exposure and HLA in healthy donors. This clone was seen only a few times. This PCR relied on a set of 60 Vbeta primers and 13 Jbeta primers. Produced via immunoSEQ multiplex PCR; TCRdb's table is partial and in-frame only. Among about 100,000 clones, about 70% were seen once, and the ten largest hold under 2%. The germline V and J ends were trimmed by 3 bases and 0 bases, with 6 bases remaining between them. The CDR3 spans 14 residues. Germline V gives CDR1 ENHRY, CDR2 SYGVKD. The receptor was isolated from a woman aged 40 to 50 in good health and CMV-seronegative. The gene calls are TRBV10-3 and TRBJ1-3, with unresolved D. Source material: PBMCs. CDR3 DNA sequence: TGTGCCATCAGTGATCAGAACTCTGGAAACACCATATATTTT. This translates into CAISDQNSGNTIYF.